These 3 T cell receptor beta chains were all obtained from the same sample, sequenced in a study of Graves' ophthalmopathy and Graves' hyperthyroidism. TCR beta CDR3 regions were amplified from RNA transcripts. The first-round RT-PCR employed HTBI primers together with the Qiagen OneStep RT-PCR kit. A multiplex PCR was then performed as the second round. TCRdb fed the multiplex PCR reads into MiXCR, producing one record per CDR3 protein. The sample has 1 million to 1.3 million distinct CDR3 sequences, about 38% seen once. What was sequenced was peripheral blood or thyroid tissue (not recorded which). The receptors were sampled from an adult man with Graves' hyperthyroidism.

In its sample, this clonotype was seen once. A much bigger clone sits one base away, suggesting this may be a read error. The V and J genes are TRBV14 and TRBJ1-5; maybe TRBD1 (6 bases). The CDR3 covers 13 residues. Germline V lookup: CDR1 SGHDN, CDR2 FVKESK. In nucleotides, the CDR3 is TGTGCCAGCAGCCAAGCAGGGGAACAGCCCCAGCGTTTT. Protein product: CASSQAGEQPQRF.

In this sample, this clonotype turned up many times. The chain employs TRBV4-1 and TRBJ1-6, with 9 bases fitting TRBD1. The CDR3 extends over 15 amino acids. Per the germline V gene, CDR1 is MGHRA and CDR2 is YSYEKL. V lost 7 bases and J lost 11; bases outside the gene matches: 12. The DNA for the CDR3 is TGCGCCAGCACACAAATCGGGACAGGGCGAACACCCCTCCACTTT. Protein sequence: CASTQIGTGRTPLHF.

Comments on this clonotype: A much more abundant neighbour one base away suggests this may be a read error. The chain has TRBV29-1 and TRBJ2-7; 7 bases map to TRBD2. Germline V lookup: CDR1 SQVTM, CDR2 ANQGSEA. With 4 bases clipped from V and 6 bases from J, the junction kept 9 bases outside the gene matches. This CDR3 is 13 amino acids long. The CDR3 bases are TGCAGCGTTGGGTACGGGGAGGGTGGCGAGCAGTACTTC. This sequence encodes CSVGYGEGGEQYF.